The present TCR beta chain was sequenced within a study of CD8 T cells in Susac syndrome. Study in general: More than 5 sequenced Susac syndrome patients had clinically active disease, while eight or nine were in remission. The study, taken as a whole, reports: When the CD4+ T cell repertoires of patients with Susac syndrome were examined, they did not show any clonal expansion.

Comments on this clonotype: Its antigen is currently unknown.

Negative isolation yielded CD8+ and CD4+ T cells; FACS enriched TEMRA cells. The V end was cut by 8 bases, the J end by 4 bases, with 14 bases between. Germline V gene lookup returns CDR1 MDHEN and CDR2 SYDVKM. The CDR3 length is 13 residues. Random hexamers served to reverse transcribe roughly 0.5 to 1 ug RNA. With immunoSEQ multiplex PCR, TCR beta CDR3 was amplified across 54 Vbeta and 13 Jbeta. TCRdb used MiXCR to reprocess the immunoSEQ multiplex PCR reads, holding one entry per CDR3 protein. Here the sample spans about 150,000 distinct CDR3 sequences, approximately 94% being singletons. Sample: CD4+ T cells from PBMCs. The clonotype was recovered from a human donor with Susac syndrome. V is TRBV28 and J is TRBJ1-1, with D hard to call. CDR3 bases: TGTGCCAGCCACGCACAGTTCTTCACTGAAGCTTTCTTT. This encodes CASHAQFFTEAFF.